This TCR beta chain was identified during a study of OX40 agonist ivuxolimab in advanced cancers. The junction had 6 bases not matched to a gene; V was cut back by 5 bases and J by 1 base. CDR1 is SGHAT, CDR2 FQNNGV, per germline. The CDR3 has 15 amino acids. Sequencing was performed with immunoSEQ multiplex PCR; in TCRdb, only in-frame clones are kept and a portion is missing. Of tens of thousands of clones listed, around 86% were seen once; the top ten hold around 0.76%. V usage is TRBV11-2 and J usage is TRBJ1-1; 8 nucleotides align to TRBD1. This specimen was CD4+ or CD8+ T cells sorted from blood, taken in a trial of the OX40 agonist ivuxolimab. The source is an adult with an advanced solid tumor such as melanoma, head and neck, liver or kidney cancer. CDR3 coding DNA: TGTGCCAGCAGCCCAAGGACAGGGTCGAACACTGAAGCTTTCTTT. Residues: CASSPRTGSNTEAFF.